The clone carrying this TCR beta chain has a handful of counts. What it recognizes is unknown. This sample is drawn from a study of T cells in Graves' hyperthyroidism and ophthalmopathy. Study-level results: The model's output predicted ophthalmopathy at a median of roughly 6 months prior to onset.

PBMCs were sourced from about 10 ml fresh peripheral blood. RNA transcripts were the template for amplifying TCR beta CDR3 regions. TCR CDR3 underwent first-round RT-PCR with the HTBI primer set. Each CDR3 protein is one row after TCRdb ran MiXCR on the multiplex PCR reads. Among about 640,000 distinct CDR3 sequences, around 13% were seen once, and the ten largest hold about an eighth. The CDR3 runs to 14 residues. Looked up from germline, CDR1 is GTSNPN and CDR2 is SVGIG (reference sequence). The germline V and J ends were trimmed by 1 base and 2 bases, with 9 bases remaining between them. This TCR was recovered from a woman between 50 and 59 years old with Graves' ophthalmopathy. The specimen was blood. This chain connects TRBV30 to TRBJ2-1; tentatively, D is TRBD2 (6 bases). CDR3 protein: CAWSALATYNEQFF. Written as DNA, the CDR3 is TGTGCCTGGAGTGCCCTAGCGACCTACAATGAGCAGTTCTTC.